Following are 21 T cell receptor beta chains from one sample sequenced in a study of spatial heterogeneity in lung cancer (dated by TCRdb to the late 2010s). The time point label, read with the paper, signifies: sample taken at primary tumor resection. For TCR sequencing, whole RNA was extracted from tumor and nontumor lung tissue, or from cryopreserved PBMC samples, and no cell sorting was done. Libraries were constructed by 5' RACE. The run used a NextSeq 500. TCRdb's own reprocessing of the public reads used fastp at Q25 and MiXCR and kept productive beta chains. Rows matching on CDR3 protein sequence are summarized as one entry with the most common DNA and genes. This sample gives tens of thousands of distinct CDR3 sequences in total; roughly 13% of them show up just once. The top ten clones comprise under 7.5% of the sample. Here the sequenced sample was PBMCs, taken at surgery. Every receptor here comes from a male donor with early-stage non-small cell lung cancer.

This clonotype was seen a few times. The rearrangement joins TRBV7-2 to TRBJ1-5; D is unclear. The CDR3 consists of 14 residues. Germline values: CDR1 SGHTA, CDR2 FQGNSA. Trimming stripped 5 bases from V and 3 bases from J, with 11 bases between. The CDR3 is CASSPIDTNQPQHF. CDR3 bases: TGTGCCAGCAGCCCTATCGACACCAATCAGCCCCAGCATTTT.

The chain combines TRBV19 with TRBJ1-5; D call uncertain. Germline V gene lookup returns CDR1 LNHDA and CDR2 SQIVND (reference sequence). CDR3 length: 12 amino acids. V lost 6 bases to trimming and J lost 3 bases, with 6 bases between them. CDR3 sequence reads: CASRELNQPQHF. Here the CDR3 DNA reads TGTGCCAGTAGGGAACTCAATCAGCCCCAGCATTTT.

There are a few counts of this clonotype. The chain carries TRBV29-1 and TRBJ2-1, with 7 bases aligning to TRBD2. CDR3 length: 15 residues. CDR1 and CDR2 from the germline V gene are SQVTM and ANQGSEA. V was clipped by 4 bases and J by 5 bases; unmatched bases: 11. CDR3: CSVVRAGVADNEQFF. DNA for the CDR3: TGCAGCGTTGTACGCGCGGGAGTGGCGGACAATGAGCAGTTCTTC.

Only a few counts were recorded for this clonotype. This chain uses TRBV20-1 with TRBJ1-4; D call uncertain. Germline assignment: CDR1 DFQATT and CDR2 SNEGSKA (reference sequence). The V gene lost 7 bases and the J gene lost 8 bases, with 17 bases spanning the gap. The CDR3 loop spans 13 amino acids. In DNA, the CDR3 is TGCAGTGTCAAAGATGGGCAGGAAGAAAAACTGTTTTTT. This translates into CSVKDGQEEKLFF.

The V and J genes are TRBV24-1 and TRBJ2-6, with no clear D. The V gene lost 2 bases and the J gene lost 1 base, with 8 bases spanning the gap. Germline CDR1 KGHDR, CDR2 SFDVKD. The CDR3 contains 16 residues. DNA of the CDR3: TGTGCCACCAGTGATTCTGGACGGTCTGGGGCCAACGTCCTGACTTTC. Translation: CATSDSGRSGANVLTF.

This chain connects TRBV5-1 to TRBJ2-3, with 8 bases matching TRBD1. Germline loops: CDR1 SGHRS, CDR2 YFSETQ. J was trimmed by 5 bases and V by 4 bases; bases with no gene match: 12. The CDR3 has 16 residues. CDR3: CASSLRQGIVGDTQYF. In DNA, the CDR3 is TGCGCCAGCAGCCTGAGACAGGGGATTGTCGGAGATACGCAGTATTTT.

This chain links TRBV4-3 with TRBJ2-6, with TRBD1 identical over 9 bases. Trimming took 0 bases from V and 0 from J; bases not matched to a gene: 15. The CDR3 is 22 residues long. Germline lookup yields CDR1 LGHNA and CDR2 YSLEER. The DNA for the CDR3 is TGCGCCAGCAGCCAAGATACCACAATTCCCGGGACAGGGCACTCTGGGGCCAACGTCCTGACTTTC. This codes for CASSQDTTIPGTGHSGANVLTF.

V gene TRBV7-2 combines with J gene TRBJ2-3; a possible D gene is TRBD2 (6 bases). CDR1 is SGHTA and CDR2 is FQGNSA in the germline V gene. This CDR3 is built from 16 residues. The V end was cut by 5 bases, the J end by 1 base, with 16 bases between. The CDR3 sequence: CASSPFRGGGTDTQYF. DNA for the CDR3: TGTGCCAGCAGCCCCTTTCGCGGCGGGGGCACAGATACGCAGTATTTT.

This clonotype has at least ten counts. V gene TRBV5-1 combines with J gene TRBJ2-7; D remains ambiguous. From germline, CDR1 is SGHRS and CDR2 YFSETQ. V shed 1 base and J shed 1 base, with 9 bases lying between them. The CDR3 is 14 amino acids. CDR3 residues: CASSLTGMSYEQYF. CDR3 nucleotide sequence: TGCGCCAGCAGCTTGACGGGCATGTCCTACGAGCAGTACTTC.

This clonotype was seen a few times. The chain has TRBV20-1 and TRBJ1-2; TRBD1 agrees at 8 bases. Trimming took 6 bases from V and 4 from J; bases not matched to a gene: 19. CDR3 size: 17 residues. CDR1 is DFQATT, CDR2 SNEGSKA, per germline (reference sequence). CDR3 protein: CSASPVDRARPGYGYTF. In DNA form, the CDR3 reads TGCAGTGCGAGCCCAGTGGACAGGGCCCGACCGGGCTATGGCTACACCTTC.

This clonotype was observed a few times. The chain employs TRBV3-1 and TRBJ1-5; D remains unclear. Germline CDR1 and CDR2: LGHDT and YNNKEL (reference sequence). There are 12 residues in the CDR3. V lost 1 base and J lost 7, with 5 bases in between. CDR3 sequence: CASSQGEQPQHF. The CDR3 DNA reads TGTGCCAGCAGCCAAGGAGAACAGCCCCAGCATTTT.

The sample holds a few counts of this clonotype. This chain uses TRBV6-2 or TRBV6-3 with TRBJ2-2, with 9 bases matching TRBD1. The V segment lost 9 bases and the J segment 5 bases; nucleotides outside the gene matches: 7. Germline-derived CDR1 and CDR2 are MNHEY and SVGEGT. There are 14 residues in the CDR3. CDR3 protein: CASDRDRVTGELFF. CDR3 DNA: TGTGCCAGTGATCGGGACAGGGTGACCGGGGAGCTGTTTTTT.

In this sample, this clonotype turned up a few times. The rearrangement joins TRBV12-3 or TRBV12-4 to TRBJ2-2; D remains ambiguous. The CDR3 has 13 amino acids. The ends were cut back, 2 bases at V and 3 bases at J, with 4 bases in the middle. CDR3 amino acids: CASSLYDTGELFF. CDR3 DNA: TGTGCCAGCAGTTTATACGACACCGGGGAGCTGTTTTTT.

This clonotype was picked up a small number of times. The rearrangement links TRBV2 to TRBJ2-1, with 16 bases matching TRBD2. After removal of 5 bases from V and 9 bases from J, the junction contained 4 bases not matched to a gene. Looked up from germline, CDR1 is SNHLY and CDR2 is FYNNEI. The CDR3 runs to 15 residues. CDR3: CASSLGTSGRGEQFF. In nucleotides, the CDR3 is TGTGCCAGCAGTTTGGGGACTAGCGGGAGGGGTGAGCAGTTCTTC.

In this sample, this clonotype turned up a few times. The chain is built from TRBV5-1 and TRBJ1-1; D gene uncertain. Germline V CDR1 and CDR2: SGHRS, YFSETQ. The CDR3 consists of 17 residues. V was shortened by 0 bases and J by 0 bases, with 15 bases between the two germline ends. CDR3 sequence (DNA): TGCGCCAGCAGCTTGGCCGGGGTGGTCCCCATGAACACTGAAGCTTTCTTT. Protein product: CASSLAGVVPMNTEAFF. The whole variable domain, remainder taken from reference TRBV5-1 and TRBJ1-1, is KAGVTQTPRYLIKTRGQQVTLSCSPISGHRSVSWYQQTPGQGLQFLFEYFSETQRNKGNFPGRFSGRQFSNSRSEMNVSTLELGDSALYLCASSLAGVVPMNTEAFFGQGTRLTVV.

This chain joins TRBV4-1 and TRBJ1-5; TRBD1 is a possible D gene (6 bases). CDR1 MGHRA and CDR2 YSYEKL come from the germline V gene. V lost 0 bases and J 3 bases, leaving 9 bases between the germline ends. The CDR3 runs 15 residues. This chain's CDR3 is CASSQEDSFNQPQHF. CDR3 nucleotides: TGCGCCAGCAGCCAAGAGGACAGCTTCAATCAGCCCCAGCATTTT.

V usage is TRBV9 and J usage is TRBJ1-4; D is perhaps TRBD1 (5 bases). The CDR3 sequence is 14 residues long. The ends were cut back, 0 bases at V and 4 bases at J, with 7 bases in the middle. Germline V lookup: CDR1 SGDLS, CDR2 YYNGEE. As DNA, the CDR3 is TGTGCCAGCAGCGTAGCAGGGAGTAATGAAAAACTGTTTTTT. Encoded protein: CASSVAGSNEKLFF.

This clonotype was recorded many times. The V and J genes are TRBV29-1 and TRBJ2-1; D possibly corresponds to TRBD2 (6 bases). This CDR3 is built from 15 residues. The V gene lost 7 bases and the J gene lost 3 bases, with 19 bases spanning the gap. Germline loops: CDR1 SQVTM, CDR2 ANQGSEA. The DNA of the CDR3 is TGCAGCGCGATATCAGGAGCGGGCCTCTACAATGAGCAGTTCTTC. Translated, it gives CSAISGAGLYNEQFF.

V gene TRBV30 combines with J gene TRBJ2-7, with TRBD1 identical over 7 bases. The CDR3 is 12 residues long. Germline V gives CDR1 GTSNPN, CDR2 SVGIG (reference sequence). The V gene end was trimmed by 7 bases and the J gene end by 3 bases; junction bases not matched to a gene: 6. The CDR3 region is CAFQTGIYEQYF. The CDR3 nucleotides are TGTGCCTTCCAGACAGGGATCTACGAGCAGTACTTC.

The chain joins TRBV6-2 or TRBV6-3 to TRBJ1-1, with TRBD1 as a possible D gene (5 bases). The CDR3 length is 13 residues. Germline assignment: CDR1 MNHEY and CDR2 SVGEGT. V was shortened by 10 bases and J by 2 bases, with 14 bases between the two germline ends. The chain's CDR3 is CATGDGANTEAFF. The CDR3 bases are TGTGCCACGGGGGACGGAGCAAACACTGAAGCTTTCTTT.

The chain recombines TRBV5-4 with TRBJ1-4, with 8 bases lining up with TRBD1. The CDR3 consists of 14 residues. In germline, CDR1 is SGHNT, CDR2 YYREEE (reference sequence). The V gene end was trimmed by 4 bases and the J gene end by 8 bases; junction bases not matched to a gene: 7. CDR3 nucleotides: TGTGCCAGCAGCGTTGGACAGGGATACGAAAAACTGTTTTTT. It codes for CASSVGQGYEKLFF.